This TCR beta chain was observed in a study of T-cell memory formation after mild COVID-19. The study's findings and limits: Some SARS-CoV-2-responding clones were already detected in memory before infection. Mainly CM and EM harbored the contracting CD4+ clones; mainly EMRA harbored the CD8+ ones. From day 15 to 85, contracting clones were balanced between CD4 and CD8, whereas later expanders leaned toward CD4+. A second wave of clones peaked on day 37, and their SARS-CoV-2 specificity went unconfirmed.

TCRdb re-called the 5' RACE reads through MiXCR, storing one row per CDR3 protein. This sample has roughly 580,000 distinct CDR3 sequences, with 18% found just once. CDR1 and CDR2 from the germline V gene are SNHLY and FYNNEI. V was cut by 6 bases and J by 1 base, with 13 bases left in between. The CDR3 consists of 15 residues. As to this clonotype: The antigen is undetermined.

The receptor was isolated from an adult woman who had mild COVID-19 (a few samples of this study predate the infection). Cell type and time point are not known. The genes are TRBV2 and TRBJ1-3, with a tentative D call TRBD1 (5 bases). Sequencing was done on a sample of PBMCs or a T cell subset sorted from them (not recorded which). The CDR3 nucleotides are TGTGCCAGCAGGGGACTGGCAGGGTCTGGAAACACCATATATTTT. Its protein is CASRGLAGSGNTIYF.